This passage covers 12 T cell receptor beta chains from one sample sequenced in a study of blood T cell repertoires in COVID-19. The assay was immunoSEQ multiplex PCR, and TCRdb's table has in-frame clones only and misses some. The data show roughly 70,000 clones, roughly 87% seen once. Sequenced material: peripheral blood. These receptors all stem from a woman in her forties or fifties with active COVID-19.

The genes are TRBV30 and TRBJ1-6; D is perhaps TRBD1 (6 bases). Germline values: CDR1 GTSNPN, CDR2 SVGIG (reference sequence). The CDR3 covers 15 residues. Trimming took 1 base from V and 7 from J, leaving 14 bases between them. The chain's CDR3 is CAWSAGVAGNSPLHF. The CDR3 DNA sequence: TGTGCCTGGAGTGCAGGGGTAGCAGGGAATTCACCCCTCCACTTT.

The chain has TRBV5-1 and TRBJ1-2, with a possible D match to TRBD1 (6 bases). Germline V gene lookup returns CDR1 SGHRS and CDR2 YFSETQ. The CDR3 is 13 residues long. V lost 2 bases to trimming and J lost 7 bases, with 12 bases between them. This chain's CDR3 is CASSFLQGSGYTF. In DNA, the CDR3 is TGCGCCAGCAGCTTTTTACAGGGAAGTGGCTACACCTTC.

The chain recombines TRBV12-3 or TRBV12-4 with TRBJ2-2, with D perhaps TRBD2 (6 bases). V gave up 5 bases and J gave up 10 bases, with 14 bases separating them. This CDR3 has 13 amino acids. This CDR3 reads CASSRGGGLELFF. DNA for the CDR3: TGTGCCAGCAGTAGGGGTGGGGGACTGGAGCTGTTTTTT.

The J gene is TRBJ2-5, the V gene TRBV20-1, with D possibly TRBD1 on 5 matching bases. Trimming removed 6 bases from V and 4 bases from J, with 9 bases in between. Germline V CDR1 and CDR2: DFQATT, SNEGSKA (reference sequence). The CDR3 contains 11 residues. The CDR3 region has the DNA TGCAGTGCGGGGCAGGTAGAGACCCAGTACTTC. Its protein product is CSAGQVETQYF.

This clone appeared once. The CDR3 DNA reads as TGTGCCAGCAGCTTAGTTGACAGGGGGCACGGGGAGCTGTTTTTT. This encodes CASSLVDRGHGELFF. The chain has TRBV11-2 and TRBJ2-2, with 10 nucleotides matching TRBD1. Germline CDR1 reads SGHAT; CDR2 reads FQNNGV. The CDR3 is made up of 15 amino acids. The V segment lost 1 base and the J segment 7 bases; nucleotides outside the gene matches: 3. Together with reference TRBV11-2 and TRBJ2-2, the CDR3 gives the full variable domain: EAGVAQSPRYKIIEKRQSVAFWCNPISGHATLYWYQQILGQGPKLLIQFQNNGVVDDSQLPKDRFSAERLKGVDSTLKIQPAKLEDSAVYLCASSLVDRGHGELFFGEGSRLTVL.

CDR3 in amino acids: CASSPLAGVNNEQFF. The DNA of the CDR3 is TGTGCCAGCAGCCCACTAGCGGGAGTAAACAATGAGCAGTTCTTC. The gene calls are TRBV7-3 and TRBJ2-1; 11 nucleotides match TRBD2. CDR1 is SGHTA and CDR2 is FQGTGA in the germline V gene. There are 15 residues in the CDR3. The J segment lost 5 bases and the V segment lost 5 bases, leaving 5 bases of the junction unmatched.

V and J are TRBV19 and TRBJ1-2; 11 bases match TRBD1. CDR1 is LNHDA and CDR2 is SQIVND in the germline V gene (reference sequence). Trimming cost V 4 bases and J 4 bases; bases outside gene matches: 5. This CDR3 region has 15 residues. In DNA, the CDR3 is TGTGCCAGTAGTACGGACAGGGGGCGCGTCTATGGCTACACCTTC. It yields the protein CASSTDRGRVYGYTF.

The J gene is TRBJ2-7, the V gene TRBV21-1; the table calls TRBD1, which could not be checked here. TRBV21-1 is classified as a pseudogene. This CDR3 is 16 amino acids long. In DNA, the CDR3 is TGTGCCAGCAGCACAGTCGACAGGGCAGAGCAAGGCGAGCAGTACTTC. Amino acid sequence: CASSTVDRAEQGEQYF.

This clone was counted once. The chain links TRBV20-1 to TRBJ1-1, with D possibly matching TRBD1 (5 bases). CDR1 DFQATT and CDR2 SNEGSKA come from the germline V gene (reference sequence). This CDR3 comprises 11 residues. Trimming shortened V by 4 bases and J by 6 bases, and 9 bases separated the two germline ends. CDR3 DNA: TGCAGTGCTACCCAGGGTTCTGAAGCTTTCTTT. Encoded protein: CSATQGSEAFF.

The rearrangement joins TRBV27 to TRBJ2-3; 8 positions match TRBD1. This CDR3 has 15 amino acids. The germline V gene encodes CDR1 MNHEY and CDR2 SMNVEV (reference sequence). V dropped 1 base and J dropped 3; count of bases not matched to a gene: 3. CDR3 in DNA: TGTGCCAGCAGTTTATTCAGGGGGCTAACAGATACGCAGTATTTT. Its protein product is CASSLFRGLTDTQYF.

V usage is TRBV3-1 (or the pseudogene TRBV3-2) and J usage is TRBJ2-1; possible D gene TRBD1, 5 bases. Trimming took 1 base from V and 4 from J, leaving 11 bases between them. CDR3 size: 15 residues. Germline CDR1 and CDR2: LGHDT and YNNKEL (reference sequence). The CDR3: CASSQVTVSYNEQFF. The CDR3 coding sequence is TGTGCCAGCAGCCAAGTGACAGTTAGTTACAATGAGCAGTTCTTC.

The CDR3 loop is CATSEASPNEQFF. CDR3 nucleotide sequence: TGTGCCACCAGTGAAGCTAGCCCCAATGAGCAGTTCTTC. The chain is built from TRBV24-1 and TRBJ2-1; D is possibly TRBD2 (5 bases). The CDR3 runs to 13 residues. The V gene's germline CDR1 is KGHDR and CDR2 SFDVKD. V lost 4 bases and J lost 6, with 9 bases in between.